This section outlines one T cell receptor (beta chain) sequence together with its context. Its antigen remains unidentified. No base quality values were provided; no much bigger clone lies one nucleotide off. A single peripheral blood draw of approximately 110 mL on average was collected from each donor into heparinised tubes. Naive, central memory, regulatory and stem cell-like memory CD4+ T cells were sorted on a BD FACSAria II using a panel including CD45RO, CCR7, CD25, CD127, CD95 and CD27. Every sorted population had a purity above 95%. Right away, PBMCs were isolated by Lymphoprep density gradient centrifugation and were stained directly, with no culture step. Samples were stained and sorted in pairs, with one healthy donor and one patient per experiment, so that batch effects were minimized. The data stem from a study of beta chain features in type 1 diabetes listed by TCRdb under 2018. As for the study more broadly: No differences in mean age, gender distribution, total cell number or subset yield were found between patients and healthy donors. A total of approximately 100,000,000 sorted cells were examined across all samples, and the number of cells per subset was strongly correlated with RNA yield. Naive and central memory subsets were obtained from all 30 or so donors, but regulatory and stem cell-like memory subsets were isolated from only 8 patients and 8 healthy donors. The study compared the TCRB repertoires of sorted circulating CD4+ T cell subsets in recently diagnosed type 1 diabetes patients with those in matched healthy donors.

Overall study results and their limits: A moderate but significant shortening of TCRB CDR3 length was observed in type 1 diabetes patients in all four CD4+ subsets. Because small numbers of individuals were included in the HLA sub-analyses, any influence of HLA type on TCRB rearrangement was left unresolved. Patients with type 1 diabetes made fewer insertions and deleted more nucleotides at VDJ recombination sites, implying thymic rearrangement abnormalities. Naive, central memory and regulatory TCRB repertoires appeared more similar among patients than among healthy donors. Sequencing cDNA rather than genomic DNA could over-represent highly expressing activated cells, although activation and CD3 levels did not differ between groups. PCR might favor shorter templates, but patient and control samples were amplified and corrected together, so any skew would affect both groups equally.

The entire isolated RNA was reverse transcribed using the High Capacity cDNA Reverse Transcription Kit, and thus expressed TCRB transcripts were sequenced. Naive, central memory and regulatory T cell samples underwent deep immunoSEQ sequencing, averaging about 3.5 million total reads per sample. Sorted cells were lysed in RLT buffer, and RNA was extracted using DNase-treated RNeasy Micro or Mini kits according to cell number. Each cell subset was processed on its own to prevent cross-contamination, while patient and healthy donor samples were processed together. The immunoSEQ multiplex PCR was used to amplify TCRB sequences from cDNA, generating 87-bp fragments that spanned the CDR3 region. Sequencing of the amplicons was done on the Illumina HiSeq platform. The paper's processing steps were these. Synthetic template baselines were used to correct PCR bias computationally, reads within Hamming distance 2 were collapsed together, and singletons that could not be merged were discarded. Reads were aligned against IMGT to assign V, D and J genes, CDR3 length and insertions or deletions at six rearrangement sites. Clonotype counts were normalized to sorted cell number within each subset before computing true diversity and Gini coefficients with the tcR R package. The overlap coefficient, calculated on TCRB nucleotide sequences, was used to quantify repertoire sharing. Out-of-frame TCRB sequences from naive cells were analyzed to stand in for the pre-selection repertoire. TCRdb obtained this table from immuneACCESS and retained in-frame rearrangements with V and J assigned. These tables miss some clones; where compared with another copy, unresolved V genes account for less than half of the shortfall, and the remainder is unexplained. D and trimming come from the DNA, and the V and J calls and clone size come from that table. The sample has hundreds of thousands of clones on record, about 14% of them singletons. About 0.086% of the sample goes to the ten largest clones.

Including the terminal cysteine and phenylalanine, the CDR3 comprises 17 residues. Kept here is only the CDR3 DNA, which spans 51 bases and is read in frame from base 1. CDR1 is given as GTSNPN and CDR2 as SVGIG, both from the germline V gene (reference sequence). V is trimmed back by 2 bases and J by 3 bases, and the junction contains 11 bases that no gene match accounts for. The sample taken for sequencing was naive CD4+ T cells from blood. In the paper's terms, the cell subset or site label means: true naive CD4+ T cells. The sequence came from a man between 18 and 35 years old in good health. The V and J segments used are TRBV30 and TRBJ1-3; TRBD1 agrees with 9 junctional bases. This receptor has the CDR3 CAWSPPGTGFGGNTIYF. The nucleotide sequence is TGTGCCTGGAGTCCTCCCGGGACAGGGTTTGGTGGAAACACCATATATTTT. The variable domain in full, with residues beyond the CDR3 obtained from the reference TRBV30 and TRBJ1-3 genes, is SQTIHQWPATLVQPVGSPLSLECTVEGTSNPNLYWYRQAAGRGLQLLFYSVGIGQISSEVPQNLSASRPQDRQFILSSKKLLLSDSGFYLCAWSPPGTGFGGNTIYFGEGSWLTVV.